This T cell receptor beta chain was found in a study of cytomegalovirus exposure and HLA in healthy donors. Points from the study as a whole: Immune exposure information comprised only CMV serostatus. Analysis performed later found more than 15,000 TCR beta sequences associated with HLA alleles at 0.05 false discovery rate. In a later analysis, most CMV-associated TCR beta chains appeared HLA-restricted.

For this clone: What it recognizes is unknown.

PCR used 60 Vbeta primers and 13 Jbeta primers. TCRdb's table, derived via immunoSEQ multiplex PCR, lists solely in-frame clones and lacks some. The table shows about 180,000 clones, with roughly 80% occurring only once. With V trimmed by 6 bases and J by 3 bases, 1 base remained unmatched. This CDR3 is 14 amino acids long. Per the germline V gene, CDR1 is ENHRY and CDR2 is SYGVKD. The rearrangement links TRBV10-3 to TRBJ2-5; 13 bases map to TRBD2. The receptor's source is a girl aged 10 to 17 in good health and CMV-seropositive. The specimen was PBMCs. The CDR3 nucleotides are TGTGCCATCAGCGGGACTAGCGGGAAAGAGACCCAGTACTTC. Its translation is CAISGTSGKETQYF.